Detailed here is one TCR beta chain. Methods used by the authors: From ImmunoSEQ came sequences covering only the junction and carrying no quality scores, so filtering differed. Clones were read by immunoSEQ multiplex PCR, and TCRdb kept only the in-frame ones, dropping some. The V and J calls and clone size are taken from that table; D and trimming were inferred from the DNA. The sample has around 550,000 clones, 85% to 95% seen once. This sample is part of a study of shared clonotypes between healthy human individuals. Germline-derived CDR1 and CDR2 are MGHRA and YSYEKL. V shed 0 bases and J shed 11 bases, with 10 bases lying between them. The CDR3 runs to 12 residues. Naive CD8 cells were CD45RO-negative, positively selected for CCR7, excluding terminally differentiated effector memory CD45RA+ cells.

Sequenced sample: naive CD8+ T cells sorted from blood. This TCR was sampled from a woman younger than 45 in good health. The V call is TRBV4-1, the J call TRBJ1-1; D ambiguous. The CDR3 DNA is TGCGCCAGCAGCCAAGACACCCTCAGGGCTTTCTTT. Its protein product is CASSQDTLRAFF.